These 9 T cell receptor beta chains came from one sample sequenced in a study of blood T cell repertoires in COVID-19. Data came from immunoSEQ multiplex PCR; TCRdb stores just in-frame clones and leaves some out. The repertoire holds about 220,000 clones, with roughly 84% as singletons. Sequencing was carried out using peripheral blood. These receptors were obtained from a man aged 50 to 60 with active or convalescent COVID-19.

The chain has TRBV28 and TRBJ1-2; D ambiguous. The CDR3 length is 13 residues. V was pared by 10 bases and J by 8 bases, with 20 bases between. Germline loops: CDR1 MDHEN, CDR2 SYDVKM. CDR3 in DNA: TGTGCCACCCAAGAAACGGACTGGTGGGGCTACACCTTC. This encodes CATQETDWWGYTF.

The J gene is TRBJ2-7, the V gene TRBV3-1 (or the pseudogene TRBV3-2); TRBD2 matches 9 bases. The CDR3 consists of 16 residues. Germline CDR1 and CDR2: LGHDT and YNNKEL (reference sequence). The V segment lost 4 bases and the J segment 4 bases; nucleotides outside the gene matches: 11. CDR3 coding DNA: TGTGCCAGCAGCCTAGATACGGGACTAGCTCCGTACGAGCAGTACTTC. It yields the protein CASSLDTGLAPYEQYF.

This clone appeared a single time. The genes are TRBV29-1 and TRBJ2-1; D is possibly TRBD1 (6 bases). Germline V gene sequence: CDR1 SQVTM, CDR2 ANQGSEA. This CDR3 contains 13 residues. The V and J ends lost 3 bases and 3 bases respectively, with 9 bases between them. In DNA form, the CDR3 reads TGCAGCGTTGACCGGGGACACTACAATGAGCAGTTCTTC. Encoded protein: CSVDRGHYNEQFF.

This sequence joins TRBV5-4 and TRBJ2-2; 9 bases map to TRBD1. This CDR3 is built from 17 residues. Germline lookup yields CDR1 SGHNT and CDR2 YYREEE (reference sequence). V gave up 4 bases and J gave up 7 bases; unmatched junction bases: 14. CDR3 DNA sequence: TGTGCCAGCAGCCCACAGGGGGCAGGGGCTGGGGGCGGGGAGCTGTTTTTT. Protein: CASSPQGAGAGGGELFF. The full variable domain, completed using reference TRBV5-4 and TRBJ2-2, is ETGVTQSPTHLIKTRGQQVTLRCSSQSGHNTVSWYQQALGQGPQFIFQYYREEENGRGNFPPRFSGLQFPNYSSELNVNALELDDSALYLCASSPQGAGAGGGELFFGEGSRLTVL.

In its sample, this clone was seen once. Here the CDR3 DNA reads TGTGCCAGCAGAGACTCTAACACTGAAGCTTTCTTT. The encoded protein is CASRDSNTEAFF. The chain employs TRBV7-3 and TRBJ1-1; no firm D call. The V end lost 6 bases, the J end lost 2 bases, and 7 bases lay between the germline ends. The CDR3 is 12 residues long. The V gene's germline CDR1 is SGHTA and CDR2 FQGTGA.

This clone was observed a single time. The CDR3 nucleotides read TGTGCCAGCAGAGAGTCCGGGAACTATGGCTACACCTTC. Translating gives CASRESGNYGYTF. The J gene is TRBJ1-2, the V gene TRBV6-5, with D unresolved. Germline CDR1 and CDR2: MNHEY and SVGAGI. Deletions cut 6 bases from V and 2 bases from J, with 10 bases between. This CDR3 region has 13 residues.

This clone occurred once. The chain links TRBV21-1 to TRBJ2-7; the table names TRBD2, a call not compared with the DNA. TRBV21-1 is an annotated pseudogene. This CDR3 is 13 amino acids long. This chain's CDR3 is CASRSSGTYEQYF. The DNA for the CDR3 is TGTGCCAGCAGATCTAGCGGGACCTACGAGCAGTACTTC.

The rearrangement uses TRBV2 and TRBJ2-7; possibly TRBD1 for D (7 bases). The germline gives CDR1 SNHLY, CDR2 FYNNEI. V was shortened by 6 bases and J by 4 bases, with 16 bases between the two germline ends. The length of the CDR3 is 14 residues. For the CDR3, the DNA is TGTGCCAGCAGCCAGGGGGGCAGAGAATACGAGCAGTACGTC. This sequence encodes CASSQGGREYEQYV.

The genes are TRBV4-1 and TRBJ2-1; 7 nucleotides agree with TRBD1. Germline assignment: CDR1 MGHRA and CDR2 YSYEKL. The CDR3 runs to 15 residues. V shed 4 bases, J shed 9 bases, and the junction held 12 bases outside the gene matches. CDR3 in DNA: TGCGCCAGCAGCCGCGAGGGGGCCCTCGCAAGTGAGCAGTTCTTC. Translating it yields CASSREGALASEQFF.